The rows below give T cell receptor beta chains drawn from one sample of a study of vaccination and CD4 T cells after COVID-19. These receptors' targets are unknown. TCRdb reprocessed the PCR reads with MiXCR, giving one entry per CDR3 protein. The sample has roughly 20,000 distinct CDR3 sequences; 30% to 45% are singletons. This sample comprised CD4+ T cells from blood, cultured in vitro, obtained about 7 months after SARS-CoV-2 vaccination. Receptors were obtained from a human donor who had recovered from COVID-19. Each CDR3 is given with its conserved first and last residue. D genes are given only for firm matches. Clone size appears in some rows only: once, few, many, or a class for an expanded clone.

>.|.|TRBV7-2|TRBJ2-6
TGTGCCAGCAGCTTATCCGCAGGGGCCGGGGCCAACGTCCTGACTTTC
CASSLSAGAGANVLTF
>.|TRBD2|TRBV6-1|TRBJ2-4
TGTGCCAGCAGGGGCGGGAGCGCCAAAAACATTCAGTACTTC
CASRGGSAKNIQYF
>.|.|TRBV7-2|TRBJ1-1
TGTGCCAGCAGCTTAACAAGCACTGAAGCTTTCTTT
CASSLTSTEAFF
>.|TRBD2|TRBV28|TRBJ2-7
TGTGCCAGCAGTTTCGATCGACTACGCGGGAGGTACGAGCAGTACTTC
CASSFDRLRGRYEQYF
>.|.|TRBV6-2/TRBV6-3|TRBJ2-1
TGTGCCAGCAGTTTCCCGACAGGGAGAGGACGGGAGGGGCGAACGAGTGAGCAGTTCTTC
CASSFPTGRGREGRTSEQFF
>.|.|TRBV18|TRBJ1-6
TGTGCCAGCTCCGAAAACAGGGAAGAACCCCTCCACTTT
CASSENREEPLHF
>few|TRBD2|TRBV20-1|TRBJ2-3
TGCAGTGCTAGAAAGGTAGCGGGAGCAGATACGCAGTATTTT
CSARKVAGADTQYF
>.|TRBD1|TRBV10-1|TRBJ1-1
TGCGCCACCCCAGGGTGGGAGACAGGGAGGTTGTTCGCTGAAGCTTTCTTT
CATPGWETGRLFAEAFF
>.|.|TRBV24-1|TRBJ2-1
TGTGCCACCAGTGATTCCCGGGAGTACGGCAATGAGCAGTTCTTC
CATSDSREYGNEQFF
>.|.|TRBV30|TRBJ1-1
TGTGCCTGGACCAAGGACACAAACACTGAAGCTTTCTTT
CAWTKDTNTEAFF
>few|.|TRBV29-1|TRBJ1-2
TGCAGCGTTGATCGGGACGAAGGAGATGGCTACACCTTC
CSVDRDEGDGYTF
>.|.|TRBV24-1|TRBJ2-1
TGTGCCACCAGTGGACCGGGACTCGGCTCCTACAATGAGCAGTTCTTC
CATSGPGLGSYNEQFF
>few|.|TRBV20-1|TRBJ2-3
TGCAGTGCCCAAAAGGGCGGGTTAACAGATACGCAGTATTTT
CSAQKGGLTDTQYF
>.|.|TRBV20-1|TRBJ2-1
TGCAGTGCTAGGAGCGGGCGCTTGGATGAGCAGTTCTTC
CSARSGRLDEQFF
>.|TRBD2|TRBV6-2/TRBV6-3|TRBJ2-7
TGTGCCAGCAGCACCACTAGCGGGAGGGCTGACGAGCAGTACTTC
CASSTTSGRADEQYF
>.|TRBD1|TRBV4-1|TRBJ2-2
TGCGCCAGCAGCCGCCGGACAGGTTGGACCGGGGAGCTGTTTTTT
CASSRRTGWTGELFF
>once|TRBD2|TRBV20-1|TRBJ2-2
TGCAGTGCTAGAGATCTAGCGGGAGACACCGGGGAGCTGTTTTTT
CSARDLAGDTGELFF
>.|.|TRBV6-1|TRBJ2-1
TGTGCCAGCAGTCCTAGATCGTCCCTAATATGGACGGACTCCTACAATGAGCAGTTCTTC
CASSPRSSLIWTDSYNEQFF
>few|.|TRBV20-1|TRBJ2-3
TGCAGTGCTAGAGTACAGACCACAGATACGCAGTATTTT
CSARVQTTDTQYF
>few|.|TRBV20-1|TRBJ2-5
TGCAGTGCTGAACACATCCAAGAGACCCAGTACTTC
CSAEHIQETQYF
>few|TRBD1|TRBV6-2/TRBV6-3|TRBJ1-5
TGTGCCAGCAGCGAGGACAGGAACTATAGCAATCAGCCCCAGCATTTT
CASSEDRNYSNQPQHF
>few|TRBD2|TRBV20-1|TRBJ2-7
TGCAGTGCTAGAGGAGGGCTAGCGGGAGTCTACGAGCAGTACTTC
CSARGGLAGVYEQYF
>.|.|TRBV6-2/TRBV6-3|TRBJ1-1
TGTGCCAGCAGTTACTCGCTCCGGGAAGTGAGCACTGAAGCTTTCTTT
CASSYSLREVSTEAFF
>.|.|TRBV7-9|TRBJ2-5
TGTGCCAGCAGCTTAAAAGAGACCCAGTACTTC
CASSLKETQYF
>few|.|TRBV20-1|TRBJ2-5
TGCAGTGCTAGAGATGGACCTCAAGAGACCCAGTACTTC
CSARDGPQETQYF
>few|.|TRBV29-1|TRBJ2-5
TGCAGCGTTCCCAGTGCAATCGGGGAGACCCAGTACTTC
CSVPSAIGETQYF
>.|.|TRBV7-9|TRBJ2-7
TGTGCCAGCAGCCGAGGGGGCGGGAGCGTCAGTCGCGAGCAGTACTTC
CASSRGGGSVSREQYF
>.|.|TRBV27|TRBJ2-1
TGTGCCAGCAGTTTAGGGGAGTTGTTCAATGAGCAGTTCTTC
CASSLGELFNEQFF
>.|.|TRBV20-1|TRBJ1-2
TGCAGTGCTAAGGGGGTTTTGGAGGGTGGCTACACCTTC
CSAKGVLEGGYTF
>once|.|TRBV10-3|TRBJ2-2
TGTGCCATCAGTGAGTCGACCGGGTCGAACACCGGGGAGCTGTTTTTT
CAISESTGSNTGELFF
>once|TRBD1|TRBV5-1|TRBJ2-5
TGCGCCAGTACCCGCGGACAGGGACAAGAGACCCAGTACTTC
CASTRGQGQETQYF
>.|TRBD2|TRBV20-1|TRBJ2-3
TGCAGTGCTAGCCTCGGACTAGCGGGAACCACAGATACGCAGTATTTT
CSASLGLAGTTDTQYF
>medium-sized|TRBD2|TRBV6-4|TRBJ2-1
TGTGCCAGCAGTGACTCAACTAGCGGGAGCAATGAGCAGTTCTTC
CASSDSTSGSNEQFF
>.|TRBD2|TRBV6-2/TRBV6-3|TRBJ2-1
TGTGCCAGCAGTCCTACTAGCGGAAGCTACAATGAGCAGTTCTTC
CASSPTSGSYNEQFF
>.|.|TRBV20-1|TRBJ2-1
TGCAGTGCTAGAGCTGTGGACTTAGCCCATGAGCAGTTCTTC
CSARAVDLAHEQFF
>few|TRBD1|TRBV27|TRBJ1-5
TGTGCCAGCAGGACGGGACAGGGGAATCAGCCCCAGCATTTT
CASRTGQGNQPQHF
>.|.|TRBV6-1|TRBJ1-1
TGTGCCAGCAGCGACAGGTCGAACACTGAAGCTTTCTTT
CASSDRSNTEAFF
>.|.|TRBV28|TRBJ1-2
TGTGCCAGCAGTTTGGGGGGCTCTGCTAACTATGGCTACACCTTC
CASSLGGSANYGYTF
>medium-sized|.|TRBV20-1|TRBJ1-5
TGCAGTGCTAGGGGCAGGGAAAGCCAGCCCCAGCATTTT
CSARGRESQPQHF
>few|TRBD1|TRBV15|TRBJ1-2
TGTGCCACCAGCAGAGGAGGGATGGGACAGGACACATATGGCTACACCTTC
CATSRGGMGQDTYGYTF
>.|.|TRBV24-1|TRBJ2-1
TGTGCCACCAGTAGGACGGGGACCCGCTACAATGAGCAGTTCTTC
CATSRTGTRYNEQFF
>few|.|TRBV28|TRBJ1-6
TGTGCCAGCAGTTGGGACCCCGTGATATATATGGCACCCCTCCACTTT
CASSWDPVIYMAPLHF